Below are 32 T cell receptor beta chains sequenced from a single sample in a study of blood T cell repertoires in COVID-19. Assay used: immunoSEQ multiplex PCR; TCRdb lists only in-frame clones, some missing. Counted here are 70,000 or so clones, roughly 86% occurring once; the ten biggest clones make up over 4%. Specimen: peripheral blood. The receptors originated from a man in his fifties or sixties with acute or convalescent COVID-19.

This clone was observed once. This chain links TRBV28 with TRBJ1-3; D gene ambiguous. The germline CDR1 and CDR2 sequences are MDHEN and SYDVKM. The ends were cut back, 2 bases at V and 1 base at J, with 9 bases in the middle. CDR3 length: 15 amino acids. The CDR3 coding sequence is TGTGCCAGCAGTTTAAACAGAATTTCTGGAAACACCATATATTTT. It specifies CASSLNRISGNTIYF. Full variable domain (missing parts from reference TRBV28 and TRBJ1-3): DVKVTQSSRYLVKRTGEKVFLECVQDMDHENMFWYRQDPGLGLRLIYFSYDVKMKEKGDIPEGYSVSREKKERFSLILESASTNQTSMYLCASSLNRISGNTIYFGEGSWLTVV.

Only a few counts were recorded for this clone. This chain uses TRBV7-8 with TRBJ2-2; possibly TRBD2 for D (7 bases). Trimming stripped 0 bases from V and 5 bases from J, with 13 bases between. Germline V gene lookup returns CDR1 SGHVS and CDR2 FQNEAQ. There are 16 residues in the CDR3. The CDR3 sequence: CASSLARTAGTGELFF. CDR3 coding DNA: TGTGCCAGCAGCTTAGCCCGGACAGCGGGGACCGGGGAGCTGTTTTTT.

The chain carries TRBV4-1 and TRBJ1-4; 9 bases match TRBD1. CDR1 and CDR2 (germline): MGHRA, YSYEKL. The trim removed 0 bases at V and 5 bases at J, leaving 4 bases unmatched. This CDR3 region has 16 residues. CDR3 DNA sequence: TGCGCCAGCAGCCAAGAGGGGGGGACAGGGAATGAAAAACTGTTTTTT. This gives the protein CASSQEGGTGNEKLFF.

The chain recombines TRBV15 with TRBJ2-3; possible D gene TRBD1, 6 bases. The ends were cut back, 8 bases at V and 2 bases at J, with 14 bases in the middle. Germline-derived CDR1 and CDR2 are LNHNV and YYDKDF (reference sequence). This CDR3 spans 14 amino acids. The CDR3 protein is CATSSGVSTDTQYF. The CDR3, as DNA: TGTGCCACCTCCTCAGGGGTTTCCACAGATACGCAGTATTTT. The complete variable domain, with remaining parts taken from reference TRBV15 and TRBJ2-3, reads DAMVIQNPRYQVTQFGKPVTLSCSQTLNHNVMYWYQQKSSQAPKLLFHYYDKDFNNEADTPDNFQSRRPNTSFCFLDIRSPGLGDTAMYLCATSSGVSTDTQYFGPGTRLTVL.

This clone was seen a single time. The chain recombines TRBV5-1 with TRBJ2-2; no definite D call. V was cut by 0 bases and J by 6 bases, with 12 bases left in between. This CDR3 is built from 15 residues. Germline assignment: CDR1 SGHRS and CDR2 YFSETQ. The CDR3 DNA reads as TGCGCCAGCAGCTTGGCTAGATCCGGGTCCGGGGAGCTGTTTTTT. It encodes CASSLARSGSGELFF.

This clone was counted once. The gene calls are TRBV27 and TRBJ2-5, with D perhaps matching TRBD1 (6 bases). The CDR3 consists of 13 residues. CDR1 is MNHEY and CDR2 is SMNVEV in the germline V gene (reference sequence). Trimming stripped 6 bases from V and 7 bases from J, with 15 bases between. CDR3 DNA: TGTGCCAGCAGAAAAACAGGGACCGGGACCCAGTACTTC. Translation: CASRKTGTGTQYF.

This clone has more than one count but fewer than ten. The rearrangement links TRBV4-1 to TRBJ2-7; D uncertain. Germline V gene sequence: CDR1 MGHRA, CDR2 YSYEKL. This CDR3 spans 15 amino acids. Between the trimmed V and J ends, which lost 0 bases and 1 base, there was a span of 10 bases. The CDR3 nucleotides are TGCGCCAGCAGCCAAGATTCCAGTATATCCTACGAGCAGTACTTC. This encodes CASSQDSSISYEQYF.

V is TRBV19 and J is TRBJ2-5; TRBD2 matches 12 bases. CDR1 LNHDA and CDR2 SQIVND come from the germline V gene (reference sequence). Unmatched junction bases numbered 10, after V lost 3 bases and J lost 5 bases. The CDR3 extends over 17 amino acids. CDR3 nucleotides: TGTGCCAGTAGTATTTTTCCCCCACTAGCGGGAGGTGAGACCCAGTACTTC. This sequence encodes CASSIFPPLAGGETQYF.

This clone has only one observation. In DNA, the CDR3 is TGTGCCAGCTCACCCGAAGTGGCAAATGAAAAACTGTTTTTT. Protein product: CASSPEVANEKLFF. The gene calls are TRBV18 and TRBJ1-4; D gene ambiguous. The V gene lost 3 bases and the J gene lost 5 bases, with 10 bases spanning the gap. The germline gives CDR1 KGHSH, CDR2 LQKENI. This CDR3 has 14 residues.

The chain has TRBV19 and TRBJ2-7; 8 nucleotides align to TRBD2. The CDR3 spans 13 residues. The trim removed 4 bases at V and 7 bases at J, leaving 6 bases unmatched. Germline values: CDR1 LNHDA, CDR2 SQIVND (reference sequence). The CDR3 protein is CASSTGGAREQYF. Written as DNA, the CDR3 is TGTGCCAGTAGTACGGGGGGGGCGCGAGAGCAGTACTTC. The full variable domain, with the rest looked up from reference TRBV19 and TRBJ2-7, is DGGITQSPKYLFRKEGQNVTLSCEQNLNHDAMYWYRQDPGQGLRLIYYSQIVNDFQKGDIAEGYSVSREKKESFPLTVTSAQKNPTAFYLCASSTGGAREQYFGPGTRLTVT.

The chain is built from TRBV3-1 (or the pseudogene TRBV3-2) and TRBJ1-2; 8 bases match TRBD1. The CDR3 is 16 residues long. V trimming: 1 base; J trimming: 8 bases; junction bases outside the gene matches: 12. Looked up from germline, CDR1 is LGHDT and CDR2 is YNNKEL (reference sequence). DNA for the CDR3: TGTGCCAGCAGCCAAGTTTTGTTGCAGGGGGCGCACGGCTACACCTTC. Amino acid sequence: CASSQVLLQGAHGYTF.

The chain carries TRBV14 and TRBJ1-3, with D tentatively TRBD1 (5 bases). V was pared by 1 base and J by 6 bases, with 10 bases between. Per germline, CDR1 SGHDN and CDR2 FVKESK. The CDR3 runs to 14 residues. The chain's CDR3 is CASSQGTRQNTIYF. The CDR3, as DNA: TGTGCCAGCAGCCAAGGGACACGACAAAACACCATATATTTT.

The chain has TRBV4-1 and TRBJ1-6; 7 bases agree with TRBD1. Germline values: CDR1 MGHRA, CDR2 YSYEKL. This CDR3 is built from 20 residues. The junction had 16 bases not matched to a gene; V was cut back by 2 bases and J by 3 bases. The CDR3 loop is CASSQQPKDRPGIYNSPLHF. The CDR3 DNA is TGCGCCAGCAGCCAACAACCCAAGGACAGGCCTGGGATCTATAATTCACCCCTCCACTTT.

This clone turned up a few times. This chain connects TRBV11-2 to TRBJ2-2, with 7 nucleotides matching TRBD1. Germline V gene sequence: CDR1 SGHAT, CDR2 FQNNGV. J was trimmed by 6 bases and V by 0 bases; bases with no gene match: 4. This CDR3 has 15 amino acids. CDR3 in DNA: TGTGCCAGCAGCTTAGAATCCGGGACAGCCGGGGAGCTGTTTTTT. Translation gives CASSLESGTAGELFF.

V usage is TRBV3-1 (or the pseudogene TRBV3-2) and J usage is TRBJ2-5; D may be TRBD1 (7 bases). This CDR3 contains 14 residues. V was cut by 2 bases and J by 5 bases, with 12 bases left in between. Per the germline V gene, CDR1 is LGHDT and CDR2 is YNNKEL (reference sequence). Here the CDR3 DNA reads TGTGCCAGCAGCCAAAGGAGGGGGCGGGAGACCCAGTACTTC. Translating gives CASSQRRGRETQYF.

The chain recombines TRBV6-6 with TRBJ1-4; a possible D gene is TRBD1 (5 bases). Trimming shortened V by 4 bases and J by 4 bases, and 13 bases separated the two germline ends. The CDR3 is made up of 15 amino acids. Germline assignment: CDR1 MNHNY and CDR2 SVGAGI (reference sequence). The CDR3 nucleotides are TGTGCCAGCAGTTGGAGGGGACGGGGTAATGAAAAACTGTTTTTT. The encoded protein is CASSWRGRGNEKLFF.

The rearrangement joins TRBV19 to TRBJ2-3, with D hard to call. There are 14 residues in the CDR3. CDR1 is LNHDA, CDR2 SQIVND, per germline (reference sequence). V gave up 3 bases and J gave up 0 bases, with 7 bases separating them. CDR3: CASSIGGSTDTQYF. The CDR3 DNA follows: TGTGCCAGTAGTATTGGCGGTAGCACAGATACGCAGTATTTT.

The rearrangement uses TRBV27 and TRBJ2-1, with 7 bases aligning to TRBD1. Germline CDR1 and CDR2: MNHEY and SMNVEV (reference sequence). The CDR3 is 13 residues long. V shed 3 bases and J 4 bases; nucleotides not matched to a gene: 0. CDR3 sequence (DNA): TGTGCCAGCAGTTTGGGACAGTACAATGAGCAGTTCTTC. Translation gives CASSLGQYNEQFF.

The chain employs TRBV14 and TRBJ1-1; D is perhaps TRBD1 (5 bases). CDR3 size: 14 residues. V was pared by 6 bases and J by 1 base, with 12 bases between. The germline V gene has CDR1 SGHDN and CDR2 FVKESK. The CDR3 sequence: CASSLRGWNTEAFF. DNA of the CDR3: TGTGCCAGCAGTTTAAGGGGCTGGAACACTGAAGCTTTCTTT.

V gene TRBV9 combines with J gene TRBJ2-1, with 11 bases that match TRBD2. CDR3 size: 17 residues. From germline, CDR1 is SGDLS and CDR2 YYNGEE. Trimming cost V 4 bases and J 9 bases; bases outside gene matches: 15. CDR3 residues: CASSPPLRASGRTEQFF. The CDR3 DNA reads as TGTGCCAGCAGCCCACCCCTTCGGGCTAGCGGGAGGACTGAGCAGTTCTTC. The full variable domain, in which reference TRBV9 and TRBJ2-1 provide the parts outside the CDR3, is DSGVTQTPKHLITATGQRVTLRCSPRSGDLSVYWYQQSLDQGLQFLIQYYNGEERAKGNILERFSAQQFPDLHSELNLSSLELGDSALYFCASSPPLRASGRTEQFFGPGTRLTVL.

This rearrangement joins TRBV24-1 to TRBJ2-1; a weak D match, TRBD2 (5 bases). V was cut by 9 bases and J by 10 bases, with 12 bases left in between. In germline, CDR1 is KGHDR, CDR2 SFDVKD. The CDR3 has 11 amino acids. The CDR3 DNA follows: TGTGCCACCGGAGGACGGCGGGAGCAGTTCTTC. As protein: CATGGRREQFF.

This rearrangement joins TRBV7-3 to TRBJ1-1; no definite D call. The germline V gene has CDR1 SGHTA and CDR2 FQGTGA. Deletions cut 5 bases from V and 5 bases from J, with 12 bases between. This CDR3 region has 13 residues. DNA of the CDR3: TGTGCCAGCAGCGCAGAGGGAAGGACTGAAGCTTTCTTT. Translated, it gives CASSAEGRTEAFF.

The V and J genes are TRBV27 and TRBJ1-5, with no clear D. Germline V gives CDR1 MNHEY, CDR2 SMNVEV (reference sequence). The CDR3 covers 15 residues. With 3 bases removed from V and 2 bases from J, the gap between germline ends came to 11 bases. The CDR3 region is CASSFNTAGNQPQHF. In DNA, the CDR3 is TGTGCCAGCAGTTTTAACACAGCGGGCAATCAGCCCCAGCATTTT.

This clone has just one count. The chain combines TRBV27 with TRBJ2-6; D gene unclear. This CDR3 spans 18 amino acids. The germline gives CDR1 MNHEY, CDR2 SMNVEV (reference sequence). Deletions cut 2 bases from V and 4 bases from J, with 18 bases between. CDR3 DNA sequence: TGTGCCAGCAGTTTAGGTAGTCCTCTCTCGAGAGGGGCCAACGTCCTGACTTTC. Translation: CASSLGSPLSRGANVLTF.

The J gene is TRBJ1-1, the V gene TRBV28, with a tentative D call TRBD1 (5 bases). Germline CDR1 MDHEN, CDR2 SYDVKM. This CDR3 region has 15 residues. Trimming took off 8 bases at V and 4 bases at J, with 20 bases between the two ends. CDR3 bases: TGTGCCAGCGACCCGAACGAGGGGAGGACCACTGAAGCTTTCTTT. Its protein is CASDPNEGRTTEAFF.

The V and J genes are TRBV30 and TRBJ1-2; D ambiguous. This CDR3 has 17 amino acids. V was trimmed by 3 bases and J by 4 bases, leaving 24 bases between them. CDR1 is GTSNPN, CDR2 SVGIG, per germline (reference sequence). The CDR3 bases are TGTGCCTGGAGAAATGGATGGTCGGCAACTTGGAGCTATGGCTACACCTTC. It encodes CAWRNGWSATWSYGYTF.

This clone was counted once. The chain couples TRBV4-1 to TRBJ1-4, with 9 positions matching TRBD1. V lost 1 base and J lost 5; bases outside the gene matches: 2. Looked up from germline, CDR1 is MGHRA and CDR2 is YSYEKL. This CDR3 contains 15 residues. The CDR3 coding sequence is TGCGCCAGCAGCCAAGGGGGACAGGGCAATGAAAAACTGTTTTTT. Translating it yields CASSQGGQGNEKLFF.

The gene calls are TRBV9 and TRBJ2-3; no definite D call. Germline lookup yields CDR1 SGDLS and CDR2 YYNGEE. Trimming took off 8 bases at V and 2 bases at J, with 9 bases between the two ends. The CDR3 runs to 12 residues. CDR3 residues: CASRGITDTQYF. Written as DNA, the CDR3 is TGTGCCAGTCGAGGAATCACAGATACGCAGTATTTT.

This chain connects TRBV20-1 to TRBJ1-1; D is ambiguous. The CDR3 is 12 amino acids. V was shortened by 3 bases and J by 5 bases, with 10 bases between the two germline ends. CDR1 and CDR2 (germline): DFQATT, SNEGSKA (reference sequence). CDR3 loop: CSASPERTEAFF. CDR3 nucleotide sequence: TGCAGTGCTAGTCCTGAGAGGACTGAAGCTTTCTTT.

The V and J genes are TRBV3-1 (or the pseudogene TRBV3-2) and TRBJ1-2; TRBD1 agrees at 8 bases. Germline V CDR1 and CDR2: LGHDT, YNNKEL (reference sequence). J gave up 3 bases and V 4 bases, and 7 bases lay outside the gene matches. The CDR3 totals 15 residues. CDR3 sequence reads: CASSPRTGIDYGYTF. CDR3 sequence (DNA): TGTGCCAGCAGCCCTAGGACAGGGATCGACTATGGCTACACCTTC.

The chain combines TRBV6-1 with TRBJ2-1; TRBD2 matches 7 bases. Germline trimming cut 2 bases from V and 0 bases from J; bases unmatched to any gene: 10. The CDR3 length is 18 residues. Germline CDR1 is MNHNS and CDR2 is SASEGT. The CDR3 nucleotides read TGTGCCAGCAGTGAATTCAAGACTAGCCGGAGCTCCTACAATGAGCAGTTCTTC. Translated, it gives CASSEFKTSRSSYNEQFF.

The rearrangement uses TRBV7-3 and TRBJ2-3; D is possibly TRBD2 (5 bases). Looked up from germline, CDR1 is SGHTA and CDR2 is FQGTGA. Deletions cut 5 bases from V and 2 bases from J, with 14 bases between. CDR3 length: 15 amino acids. CDR3 nucleotides: TGTGCCAGCAGCCCCGTGGGCGGGCACACAGATACGCAGTATTTT. As protein: CASSPVGGHTDTQYF. Filled out from reference TRBV7-3 and TRBJ2-3, the complete variable domain reads GAGVSQTPSNKVTEKGKYVELRCDPISGHTALYWYRQSLGQGPEFLIYFQGTGAADDSGLPNDRFFAVRPEGSVSTLKIQRTERGDSAVYLCASSPVGGHTDTQYFGPGTRLTVL.